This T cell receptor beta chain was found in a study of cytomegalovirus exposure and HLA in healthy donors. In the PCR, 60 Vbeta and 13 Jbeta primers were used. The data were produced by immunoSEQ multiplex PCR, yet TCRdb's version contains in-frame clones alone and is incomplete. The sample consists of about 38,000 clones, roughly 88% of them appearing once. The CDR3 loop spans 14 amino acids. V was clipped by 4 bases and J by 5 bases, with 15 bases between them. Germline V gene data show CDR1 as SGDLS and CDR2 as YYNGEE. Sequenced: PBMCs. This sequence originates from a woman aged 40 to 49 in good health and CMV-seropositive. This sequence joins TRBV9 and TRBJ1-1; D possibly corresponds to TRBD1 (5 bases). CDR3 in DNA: TGTGCCAGCAGCCGCCGGGGGATAGGGACTGAAGCTTTCTTT. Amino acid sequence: CASSRRGIGTEAFF. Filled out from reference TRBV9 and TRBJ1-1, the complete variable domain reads DSGVTQTPKHLITATGQRVTLRCSPRSGDLSVYWYQQSLDQGLQFLIQYYNGEERAKGNILERFSAQQFPDLHSELNLSSLELGDSALYFCASSRRGIGTEAFFGQGTRLTVV.